The clone carrying this T cell receptor (beta chain) was seen repeatedly, ten times or more. The CDR3 consists of 16 residues. V lost 4 bases and J lost 3, with 15 bases in between. CDR1 MNHEY and CDR2 SMNVEV come from the germline V gene (reference sequence). This specimen belongs to a study of CD8 T cells in ankylosing spondylitis. TCRdb re-called the 5' RACE reads with MiXCR, one entry per CDR3 protein. This table holds roughly 260,000 distinct CDR3 sequences, around 20% found once. V is TRBV27 and J is TRBJ1-4, with D unresolved. The TCR comes from a male donor with ankylosing spondylitis or in good health (not recorded which). Sequences were obtained from blood, either unsorted or a sorted T cell fraction (not recorded which). CDR3 DNA: TGTGCCAGCAGTTCCTCCAGGACGGCCTCTAATGAAAAACTGTTTTTT. This encodes CASSSSRTASNEKLFF. Filled out from reference TRBV27 and TRBJ1-4, the complete variable domain reads EAQVTQNPRYLITVTGKKLTVTCSQNMNHEYMSWYRQDPGLGLRQIYYSMNVEVTDKGDVPEGYKVSRKEKRNFPLILESPSPNQTSLYFCASSSSRTASNEKLFFGSGTQLSVL.